Below, 20 T cell receptor beta chains from the same sample are listed, as sequenced in a study of T cells in Graves' hyperthyroidism and ophthalmopathy (dated by TCRdb to about 2019). Libraries were made using multiplex PCR. The reads were generated on an Illumina HiSeq 2000. The TCR beta CDR3 regions were amplified from RNA transcripts. The first round of RT-PCR for the TCR CDR3 was performed with the HTBI primer set and the Qiagen OneStep RT-PCR kit. The raw public reads went through TCRdb reprocessing: fastp at Q25, MiXCR clone calling, in-frame beta chains kept. A single entry per CDR3 protein holds the most common genes and DNA from its merged rows. The sample table records 130,000 or so distinct CDR3 sequences; more than 20% of these occur just once. The ten largest account for 60% to 80% of the sample. The source material was blood. All receptors derive from a woman aged 45 to 65 with Graves' hyperthyroidism that later progressed to Graves' ophthalmopathy.

Ten or more counts support this clonotype. V gene TRBV7-2 combines with J gene TRBJ1-1; TRBD1 might be the D (6 bases). The CDR3 is made up of 14 amino acids. Trimming left V 2 bases short and J 5 bases short, with 12 bases between. CDR1 and CDR2 from the germline V gene are SGHTA and FQGNSA. The CDR3 nucleotides are TGTGCCAGCAGCTTACTGGGGGCGAGGACTGAAGCTTTCTTT. Amino acids: CASSLLGARTEAFF.

The rearrangement uses TRBV6-1 and TRBJ1-1, with D possibly being TRBD1 (6 bases). This CDR3 is built from 14 residues. CDR1 and CDR2 from the germline V gene are MNHNS and SASEGT. The ends were cut back, 7 bases at V and 2 bases at J, with 14 bases in the middle. The CDR3 spells CASKQGGGNTEAFF. DNA of the CDR3: TGTGCCAGCAAACAGGGAGGGGGAAACACTGAAGCTTTCTTT.

Concerning this clonotype itself: The junction departs from germline at one end; a sequencing error may be responsible. The rearrangement joins TRBV2 to TRBJ2-5, with D tentatively TRBD2 (5 bases). The CDR3 is made up of 13 amino acids. Germline V gene sequence: CDR1 SNHLY, CDR2 FYNNEI. DNA for the CDR3: TGTGCCACCAGTCGGAACGAGGGAGAGACCCAGTACTTC. Translating gives CATSRNEGETQYF.

V is TRBV19 and J is TRBJ2-2; 8 positions agree with TRBD2. Germline CDR1 reads LNHDA; CDR2 reads SQIVND (reference sequence). The CDR3 spans 21 residues. After removal of 3 bases from V and 5 bases from J, the junction contained 23 bases not matched to a gene. In DNA, the CDR3 is TGTGCCAGTAGTATGGGGGCTAGCGGGTCGCGAGGACACTCCGTAACCGGGGAGCTGTTTTTT. Translating gives CASSMGASGSRGHSVTGELFF.

This chain joins TRBV3-1 and TRBJ2-3; 7 nucleotides agree with TRBD1. This CDR3 has 16 residues. With 4 bases clipped from V and 0 bases from J, the junction kept 7 bases outside the gene matches. Germline CDR1 is LGHDT and CDR2 is YNNKEL (reference sequence). The CDR3 sequence is CASSPTLQGSTDTQYF. The CDR3 DNA sequence: TGTGCCAGCAGCCCAACCCTACAGGGGAGCACAGATACGCAGTATTTT.

Regarding this clonotype: Possible read error: a much larger clone is one base away. The rearrangement joins TRBV12-3 or TRBV12-4 to TRBJ1-1, with no clear D. The CDR3 contains 13 residues. With 4 bases removed from V and 11 bases from J, the gap between germline ends came to 17 bases. CDR3: CASSSGKQGFAFF. CDR3 DNA: TGTGCCAGCAGTTCCGGTAAACAAGGGTTCGCTTTCTTT.

This clonotype was counted a few times. The chain uses TRBV30 and TRBJ2-6; 9 bases are shared with TRBD1. The junction had 15 bases not matched to a gene; V was cut back by 0 bases and J by 3 bases. Per the germline V gene, CDR1 is GTSNPN and CDR2 is SVGIG (reference sequence). The CDR3 has 20 residues. CDR3 coding DNA: TGTGCCTGGAGTGTAAGATCGGGCGACAGGGGGTGGGGTGGGGCCAACGTCCTGACTTTC. This translates into CAWSVRSGDRGWGGANVLTF.

This clonotype was counted between two and nine times. The chain recombines TRBV6-4 with TRBJ2-1; D might be TRBD1 (5 bases). Trimming took off 5 bases at V and 8 bases at J, with 13 bases between the two ends. The CDR3 is 13 amino acids. Germline CDR1 MRHNA, CDR2 SNTAGT. The CDR3 nucleotides read TGTGCCAGCAGTCGCCTCCAGGGCCATGAGCAGTTCTTC. Translation: CASSRLQGHEQFF.

This clonotype was seen at least ten times. The chain recombines TRBV18 with TRBJ2-7, with D possibly TRBD1 on 5 matching bases. V was trimmed by 0 bases and J by 4 bases, leaving 10 bases between them. The CDR3 loop spans 14 amino acids. The germline CDR1 and CDR2 sequences are KGHSH and LQKENI. The CDR3 bases are TGTGCCAGCTCACCACCCGATGACAGATACGAGCAGTACTTC. It codes for CASSPPDDRYEQYF. Using reference TRBV18 and TRBJ2-7 for the parts outside the CDR3, the full variable domain is NAGVMQNPRHLVRRRGQEARLRCSPMKGHSHVYWYRQLPEEGLKFMVYLQKENIIDESGMPKERFSAEFPKEGPSILRIQQVVRGDSAAYFCASSPPDDRYEQYFGPGTRLTVT.

This clonotype was detected many times. J is TRBJ2-5 and V is TRBV5-1; D is unresolved. The CDR3 loop spans 11 amino acids. The germline V gene encodes CDR1 SGHRS and CDR2 YFSETQ. Deletions cut 5 bases from V and 4 bases from J, with 6 bases between. CDR3 DNA sequence: TGCGCCAGCAGATCTCTAGAGACCCAGTACTTC. This codes for CASRSLETQYF.

This clonotype was detected many times. The gene calls are TRBV5-1 and TRBJ1-1; no firm D call. Trimming took off 0 bases at V and 7 bases at J, with 7 bases between the two ends. CDR3 size: 12 residues. CDR1 SGHRS and CDR2 YFSETQ come from the germline V gene. The CDR3 spells CASSLDSFEAFF. CDR3 nucleotides: TGCGCCAGCAGCTTGGACAGCTTTGAAGCTTTCTTT.

In its sample, this clonotype was seen once. V gene TRBV29-1 combines with J gene TRBJ2-5; 11 nucleotides align to TRBD1. V trimming: 6 bases; J trimming: 5 bases; junction bases outside the gene matches: 11. CDR1 and CDR2 (germline): SQVTM, ANQGSEA. The CDR3 loop spans 15 amino acids. CDR3 sequence: CSVPTDRGRGETQYF. As DNA, the CDR3 is TGCAGCGTCCCCACGGACAGGGGGCGCGGGGAGACCCAGTACTTC.

V and J are TRBV28 and TRBJ1-1, with 9 bases that match TRBD1. This CDR3 has 17 residues. The J segment lost 3 bases and the V segment lost 5 bases, leaving 13 bases of the junction unmatched. Germline assignment: CDR1 MDHEN and CDR2 SYDVKM. CDR3 DNA: TGTGCCAGCAGTCGACGTCCCGGGACAGGGCCGGACACTGAAGCTTTCTTT. Amino acids: CASSRRPGTGPDTEAFF.

This clonotype appeared many times. The J gene is TRBJ1-1, the V gene TRBV20-1; perhaps TRBD1 as D (5 bases). The ends were cut back, 5 bases at V and 8 bases at J, with 24 bases in the middle. The length of the CDR3 is 15 residues. Per germline, CDR1 DFQATT and CDR2 SNEGSKA (reference sequence). CDR3 sequence reads: CSASGPTSGEREAFF. CDR3 sequence (DNA): TGCAGTGCTTCCGGGCCTACGTCGGGGGAAAGAGAAGCTTTCTTT.

The chain carries TRBV28 and TRBJ2-7, with D unclear. V gave up 5 bases and J gave up 3 bases, with 8 bases separating them. CDR1 is MDHEN and CDR2 is SYDVKM in the germline V gene. The CDR3 sequence is 12 residues long. DNA for the CDR3: TGTGCCAGCAGTGTCGGCTTCTACGAGCAGTACTTC. This encodes CASSVGFYEQYF.

This clonotype was detected ten times or more. The chain is built from TRBV12-3 or TRBV12-4 and TRBJ1-2; no firm D call. The CDR3 extends over 13 amino acids. V was shortened by 5 bases and J by 5 bases, with 12 bases between the two germline ends. CDR3 protein: CASSPAGRYGYTF. The CDR3 coding sequence is TGTGCCAGCAGTCCGGCGGGAAGGTATGGCTACACCTTC.

The table lists this clonotype with many counts. J is TRBJ1-5 and V is TRBV19; D call uncertain. Trimming stripped 2 bases from V and 4 bases from J, with 12 bases between. Germline CDR1 reads LNHDA; CDR2 reads SQIVND (reference sequence). CDR3 size: 15 residues. The CDR3 DNA follows: TGTGCCAGTAGTATAAAGGGTAATGGTAATCAGCCCCAGCATTTT. It translates to CASSIKGNGNQPQHF.

This clonotype was seen only a few times. V usage is TRBV10-3 and J usage is TRBJ2-3; no reliable D call. V lost 4 bases to trimming and J lost 0 bases, with 8 bases between them. Germline CDR1 is ENHRY and CDR2 is SYGVKD. The CDR3 runs 14 residues. This CDR3 reads CAISVQTSTDTQYF. The DNA for the CDR3 is TGTGCCATCAGTGTCCAGACTAGCACAGATACGCAGTATTTT.

This clonotype was detected many times. V gene TRBV27 combines with J gene TRBJ2-4; the D is unclear. V was clipped by 3 bases and J by 7 bases, with 16 bases between them. The CDR3 loop spans 15 amino acids. CDR1 MNHEY and CDR2 SMNVEV come from the germline V gene (reference sequence). The CDR3 sequence: CASSFLPRGENIQYF. In DNA form, the CDR3 reads TGTGCCAGCAGTTTCCTACCCCGCGGAGAGAACATTCAGTACTTC.

J is TRBJ2-1 and V is TRBV28, with TRBD2 matching 9 bases. This CDR3 spans 15 amino acids. V gave up 6 bases and J gave up 6 bases; unmatched junction bases: 9. Germline-derived CDR1 and CDR2 are MDHEN and SYDVKM. The CDR3 coding sequence is TGTGCCAGCAGAAATAGCGGGAGAAACCCCAATGAGCAGTTCTTC. This gives the protein CASRNSGRNPNEQFF.